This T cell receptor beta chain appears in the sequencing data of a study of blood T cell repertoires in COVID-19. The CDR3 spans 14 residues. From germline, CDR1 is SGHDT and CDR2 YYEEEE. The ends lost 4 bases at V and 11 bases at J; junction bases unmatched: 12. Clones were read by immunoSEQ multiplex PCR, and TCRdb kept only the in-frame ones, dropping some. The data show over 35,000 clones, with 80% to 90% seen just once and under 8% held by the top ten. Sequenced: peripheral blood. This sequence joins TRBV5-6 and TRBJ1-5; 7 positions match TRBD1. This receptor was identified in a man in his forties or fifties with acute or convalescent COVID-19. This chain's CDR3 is CASSLRDSLLAQHF. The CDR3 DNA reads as TGTGCCAGCAGCCTCCGGGACAGTCTTTTGGCCCAGCATTTT.